These T cell receptor beta chains were read from a single sample in a study of blood T cell repertoires in COVID-19. Only in-frame clones appear in the TCRdb table, and some are missing; sequencing was by immunoSEQ multiplex PCR. This table holds roughly 250,000 clones, under 95% found once. Sequencing input: PBMCs or T cells enriched from blood (not recorded which). All receptors come from a woman under 30 who had recovered from COVID-19. CDR3s include the opening cysteine and the closing phenylalanine or tryptophan. D genes are given only for firm matches. Size is omitted from some rows. Given values are once, few, many or a class for expanded clones.

d_gene	abundance	j_gene	v_gene	CDR3nt	CDR3aa
TRBD2	-	TRBJ2-5	TRBV28	TGTGCCAGCAGTTCTCTGGGACTAGCGAGGGAGACCCAGTACTTC	CASSSLGLARETQYF
-	-	TRBJ2-7	TRBV4-2	TGTGCCAGCAGCCAAGACAGCTCCTACGAGCAGTACTTC	CASSQDSSYEQYF
TRBD1	-	TRBJ2-4	TRBV5-4	TGTGCCAGCAGCCTCCAGGCCAGGGGGATGGGAAACATTCAGTACTTC	CASSLQARGMGNIQYF
-	-	TRBJ1-2	TRBV5-5	TGTGCCAGCAGCTTGTGGGAGAAATCCTATGGCTACACCTTC	CASSLWEKSYGYTF
-	-	TRBJ1-1	TRBV4-1	TGCGCCAGCAGCTGGGGGCCTGAGGGCACTGAAGCTTTCTTT	CASSWGPEGTEAFF
-	-	TRBJ2-1	TRBV12-3/TRBV12-4	TGTGCCAGCATTGGACTGCACAATGAGCAGTTCTTC	CASIGLHNEQFF
TRBD1	once	TRBJ1-1	TRBV6-5	TGTGCCAGCAGACCGGACAGGGTGATGAACACTGAAGCTTTCTTT	CASRPDRVMNTEAFF
-	-	TRBJ1-3	TRBV7-8	TGTGCCAGCAGCCCCAGACAGGCCCTACTCTCTGGAAACACCATATATTTT	CASSPRQALLSGNTIYF
-	-	TRBJ1-3	TRBV7-9	TGTGCCAGCAGCTTAGCCGGGTACACGGAATTGGTGTTT	CASSLAGYTELVF
-	-	TRBJ1-4	TRBV4-2	TGTGCCAGCAGCCAAGTAGAGGGAAAAAATGAAAAACTGTTTTTT	CASSQVEGKNEKLFF
TRBD1	once	TRBJ1-6	TRBV2	TGTGCCAGCAGTGTAGGGACAGGGGATTCACCCCTCCACTTT	CASSVGTGDSPLHF
-	once	TRBJ1-4	TRBV2	TGTGCCAGCAGGACGAGGTGGACTAATGAAAAACTGTTTTTT	CASRTRWTNEKLFF
TRBD2	-	TRBJ2-3	TRBV11-2	TGTGCCAGCAGCCGGGGGGCAGATACGCAGTATTTT	CASSRGADTQYF
-	-	TRBJ1-3	TRBV7-2	TGTGCCAGCAGCTTAGTGTACAGCAAGAGTCGAAACACCATATATTTT	CASSLVYSKSRNTIYF
TRBD1	-	TRBJ1-5	TRBV28	TGTGCCAGCAGCCGACAGGGAGCTATCCCTCCGCCCCAGCATTTT	CASSRQGAIPPPQHF
-	-	TRBJ1-4	TRBV28	TGTGCCAGCAGTTTTGCGCCGAGAAATGAAAAACTGTTTTTT	CASSFAPRNEKLFF
TRBD1	-	TRBJ2-1	TRBV18	TGTGCCAGCTTCCTGACAGGGGGCCACAATGAGCAGTTCTTC	CASFLTGGHNEQFF
-	-	TRBJ1-1	TRBV28	TGTGCCAGCAGGGACAATATGAACACTGAAGCTTTCTTT	CASRDNMNTEAFF
-	-	TRBJ2-3	TRBV15	TGTGCCACCAGCAGAGTCCTAGCCCTTTCGGGAGATACGCAGTATTTT	CATSRVLALSGDTQYF
-	-	TRBJ2-1	TRBV10-3	TGTGCCATCAGGAGAGAAAACAATGAGCAGTTCTTC	CAIRRENNEQFF
TRBD2	-	TRBJ2-7	TRBV27	TGTGCCAGCAGTTTAACGAAAACCCGGGACTATATCTACGAGCAGTACTTC	CASSLTKTRDYIYEQYF
-	once	TRBJ1-6	TRBV6-6	TGTGCCAGCAGTTACTCTCCGGCGGGGGGGAATTCACCCCTCCACTTT	CASSYSPAGGNSPLHF
-	-	TRBJ2-3	TRBV2	TGTGCCAGCAGCGAAACTTGGAGCACAGATACGCAGTATTTT	CASSETWSTDTQYF
TRBD1	once	TRBJ1-2	TRBV6-5	TGTGCCAGCAGCCGCGGACAGGGGGCGAGTGGCTACACCTTC	CASSRGQGASGYTF
-	-	TRBJ1-1	TRBV19	TGTGCCAGTAGGCGAGGCACGGGCACTGAAGCTTTCTTT	CASRRGTGTEAFF
-	-	TRBJ1-1	TRBV5-1	TGCGCCAGCAGTACAGAACTTAACACTGAAGCTTTCTTT	CASSTELNTEAFF
-	few	TRBJ2-7	TRBV12-5	TGTGCTAGTGGTATTGATACAGGTGCCGAGCAGTACTTC	CASGIDTGAEQYF
-	-	TRBJ1-1	TRBV6-2/TRBV6-3	TGTGCCAGCAGTCGCGACCCCCGCGGGAACACTGAAGCTTTCTTT	CASSRDPRGNTEAFF
TRBD2	-	TRBJ2-4	TRBV2	TGTGCCAGCACCGGTGGGAGGGATCTAGCCAAAAACATTCAGTACTTC	CASTGGRDLAKNIQYF
-	-	TRBJ1-1	TRBV15	TGTGCCACCAGCAGTCCGGCAGGGAACACTGAAGCTTTCTTT	CATSSPAGNTEAFF
-	few	TRBJ2-7	TRBV11-3	TGTGCCAGCAGCTCCACAAGTGAGCAGTACTTC	CASSSTSEQYF